Listed below are T cell receptor beta chains from one sample, sequenced in a study of early T cells in non-severe SARS-CoV-2 infection. TCRdb independently ran MiXCR on the 5' RACE reads; one entry per CDR3 protein. Of about 28,000 distinct CDR3 sequences in the sample, about 5.7% were seen once. Sequenced sample: whole blood. These receptors were collected from an adult who was a healthcare worker with PCR-confirmed SARS-CoV-2 infection or an uninfected control (not recorded which). Each CDR3 is given with its conserved first and last residue. Each record gives: clone size, V gene, J gene, CDR3 protein. Not all rows give a size; the values are once, few, many and, for expanded clones, a class.

many,TRBV28,TRBJ2-5,CASSFRGIVETQYF
many,TRBV20-1,TRBJ2-7,CSARDLAATYEQYF
many,TRBV4-2,TRBJ2-7,CASSQDRSGLAAYEQYF
-,TRBV6-1,TRBJ2-7,CASSEVAGLAANSYEQYF
-,TRBV12-3/TRBV12-4,TRBJ2-3,CASGLLSPGDYTDTQYF
many,TRBV12-3/TRBV12-4,TRBJ2-3,CASSLSGHLDTQYF
many,TRBV11-2,TRBJ2-1,CASSLAPGLASYNEQFF
many,TRBV7-9,TRBJ2-5,CASRTAQETQYF
-,TRBV28,TRBJ2-1,CASSLGTERNEQFF
many,TRBV6-2/TRBV6-3,TRBJ2-1,CASSRMGPTFF
many,TRBV7-2,TRBJ1-2,CASSPRTVMTLANYGYTF
-,TRBV18,TRBJ1-2,CASSPREGGVYGYTF
-,TRBV6-5,TRBJ2-1,CASSYWTGGPKNEQFF
many,TRBV13,TRBJ2-1,CASSLQGQGFGEQFF
many,TRBV6-1,TRBJ1-2,CATRQGAIYGYTF
many,TRBV11-2,TRBJ2-3,CASSPPSSRYTQYF
many,TRBV20-1,TRBJ1-2,CSAQEPTGANYGYTF
-,TRBV29-1,TRBJ1-4,CSVEDLWAGIEKLFF
many,TRBV19,TRBJ2-3,CASSLELSSTDTQYF
few,TRBV20-1,TRBJ2-1,CSASGGSVDEQFF
many,TRBV7-6,TRBJ1-4,CASSLGGEVDEKLFF
many,TRBV2,TRBJ1-5,CASSGGQGQAQHF
few,TRBV5-1,TRBJ2-7,CASSLGGEQYF
many,TRBV12-5,TRBJ2-1,CASGAGTGWNEQFF
many,TRBV5-4,TRBJ1-2,CASSLDRLVYGYTF
many,TRBV5-6,TRBJ2-1,CASSLAPVSYNEQFF
many,TRBV19,TRBJ1-5,CASSIRPVSNQPQHF
many,TRBV5-4,TRBJ2-1,CASSLGGRGSYNEQFF
many,TRBV20-1,TRBJ1-1,CSANVVGQGAFF
-,TRBV7-3,TRBJ2-3,CASSFSGQGPQYF
many,TRBV2,TRBJ2-1,CASSEGETYNEQFF
few,TRBV27,TRBJ1-6,CASSLGGGSYNSPLHF
many,TRBV6-5,TRBJ2-3,CASRRTVRDTQYF
many,TRBV12-3/TRBV12-4,TRBJ2-5,CASSLGGLGQETQYF
-,TRBV20-1,TRBJ2-1,CSATGLAGRYNEQFF
many,TRBV7-9,TRBJ2-7,CASRTGYEQYF
many,TRBV12-3/TRBV12-4,TRBJ2-2,CASSPTWGRELFF
-,TRBV10-3,TRBJ2-7,CAISEPGQGAYEQYF
many,TRBV7-2,TRBJ2-2,CASSPRRIKANTGELFF
-,TRBV14,TRBJ2-3,CASSQDLGIEQYF
many,TRBV12-5,TRBJ1-1,CASGYGQGRMDTEAFF
-,TRBV5-1,TRBJ2-2,CASSFGTRWTGELFF
many,TRBV6-4,TRBJ2-5,CASMVIKETQYF
many,TRBV6-5,TRBJ2-7,CATVQSSGGLKQYF
-,TRBV7-2,TRBJ2-7,CASSLARGEQYF
many,TRBV7-2,TRBJ2-7,CASSLVAGGDYEQYF
many,TRBV28,TRBJ2-3,CASSSPASGRADTQYF
many,TRBV12-2,TRBJ1-2,CASPSDDGYTF
many,TRBV11-2,TRBJ2-2,CASSFRWRTGELFF
many,TRBV19,TRBJ2-7,CASGGQASYEQYF
many,TRBV7-9,TRBJ2-1,CASSPQSGGRGNEQFF
many,TRBV6-5,TRBJ2-7,CATARDGRSSYEQYF
-,TRBV10-3,TRBJ2-3,CAISEPAGGWNTDTQYF
-,TRBV20-1,TRBJ1-1,CSAKRGDTEAFF